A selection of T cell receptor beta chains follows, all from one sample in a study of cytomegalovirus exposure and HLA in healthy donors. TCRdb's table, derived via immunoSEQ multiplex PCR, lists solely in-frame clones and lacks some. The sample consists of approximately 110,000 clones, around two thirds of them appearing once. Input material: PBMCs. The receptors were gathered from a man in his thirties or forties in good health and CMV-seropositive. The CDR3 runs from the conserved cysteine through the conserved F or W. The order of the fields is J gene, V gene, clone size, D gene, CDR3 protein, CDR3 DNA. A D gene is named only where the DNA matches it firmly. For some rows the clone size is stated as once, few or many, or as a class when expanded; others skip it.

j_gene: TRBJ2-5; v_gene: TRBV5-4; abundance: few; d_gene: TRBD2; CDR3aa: CASSLGGLAGGKETQYF; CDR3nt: TGTGCCAGCAGCTTGGGAGGACTAGCGGGGGGTAAAGAGACCCAGTACTTC
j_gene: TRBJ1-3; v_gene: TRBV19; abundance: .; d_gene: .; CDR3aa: CATPGSGNTIYF; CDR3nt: TGTGCCACCCCCGGCTCTGGAAACACCATATATTTT
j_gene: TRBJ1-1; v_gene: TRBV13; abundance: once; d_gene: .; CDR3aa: CASSLGLGENTEAFF; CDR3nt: TGTGCCAGCAGCTTGGGTCTGGGAGAGAACACTGAAGCTTTCTTT
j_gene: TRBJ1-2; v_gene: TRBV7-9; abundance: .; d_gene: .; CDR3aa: CSSSRFIHSITNYGYTF; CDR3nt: TGTTCCAGCAGCCGCTTTATACACAGCATAACTAACTATGGCTACACCTTC
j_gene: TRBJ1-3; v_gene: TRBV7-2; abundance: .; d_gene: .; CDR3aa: CASSLVIGAGNTIYF; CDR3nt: TGTGCCAGCAGCTTAGTAATAGGGGCTGGAAACACCATATATTTT
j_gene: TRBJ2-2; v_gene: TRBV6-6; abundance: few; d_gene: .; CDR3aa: CASSYSFRRNTGELFF; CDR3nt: TGTGCCAGCAGTTACTCTTTCCGGAGGAACACCGGGGAGCTGTTTTTT
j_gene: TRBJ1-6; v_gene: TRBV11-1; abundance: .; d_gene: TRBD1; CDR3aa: CASRLGQYNSPLHF; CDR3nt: TGTGCCAGCAGGTTGGGACAGTATAATTCACCCCTCCACTTT
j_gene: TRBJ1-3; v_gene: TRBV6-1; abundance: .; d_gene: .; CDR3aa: CASSDLTGSGNTIYF; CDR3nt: TGTGCCAGCAGTGATCTGACAGGCTCTGGAAACACCATATATTTT
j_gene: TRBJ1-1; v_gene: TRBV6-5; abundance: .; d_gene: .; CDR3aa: CASSVGAGFPREAFF; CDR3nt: TGTGCCAGCAGTGTTGGGGCGGGGTTTCCCCGGGAAGCTTTCTTT
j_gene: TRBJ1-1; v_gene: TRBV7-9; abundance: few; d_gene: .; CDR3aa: CASSPSLGGRVEAFF; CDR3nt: TGTGCCAGCAGCCCCTCCCTGGGCGGGCGTGTTGAAGCTTTCTTT
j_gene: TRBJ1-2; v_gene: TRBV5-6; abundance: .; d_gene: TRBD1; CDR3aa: CASSYMTGGDDYGYTF; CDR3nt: TGTGCCAGCAGCTATATGACAGGGGGCGACGACTATGGCTACACCTTC
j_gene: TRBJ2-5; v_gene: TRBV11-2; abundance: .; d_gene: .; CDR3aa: CASSLLGRKETQYF; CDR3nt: TGTGCCAGCAGCCTTTTAGGGAGGAAAGAGACCCAGTACTTC
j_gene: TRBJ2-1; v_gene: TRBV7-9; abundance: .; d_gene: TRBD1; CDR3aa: CASSDQGEISYNEQFF; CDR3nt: TGTGCCAGCAGCGACCAGGGGGAAATCTCCTACAATGAGCAGTTCTTC
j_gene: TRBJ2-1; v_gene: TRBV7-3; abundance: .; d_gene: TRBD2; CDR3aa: CASSTGLAGGSEQFF; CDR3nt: TGTGCCAGCAGCACAGGACTAGCGGGGGGTAGTGAGCAGTTCTTC
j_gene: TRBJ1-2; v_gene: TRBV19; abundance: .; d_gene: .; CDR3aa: CASSIFSDGYTF; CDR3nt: TGTGCCAGTAGTATCTTTTCCGATGGCTACACCTTC
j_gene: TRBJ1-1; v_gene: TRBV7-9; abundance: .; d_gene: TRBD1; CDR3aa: CSSSTDRGTEAFF; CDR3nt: TGTTCCAGCAGCACCGACAGGGGCACTGAAGCTTTCTTT
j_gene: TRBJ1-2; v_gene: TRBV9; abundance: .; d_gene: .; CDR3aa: CASTDRDYGYTF; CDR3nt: TGTGCCAGCACCGATCGGGACTATGGCTACACCTTC
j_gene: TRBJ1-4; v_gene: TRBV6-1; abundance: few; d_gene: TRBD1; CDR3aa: CASSLQGGDEKLFF; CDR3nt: TGTGCCAGCAGCTTACAGGGGGGTGACGAAAAACTGTTTTTT
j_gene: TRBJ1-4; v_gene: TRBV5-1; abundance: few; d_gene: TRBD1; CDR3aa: CASTEGQGGEKLFF; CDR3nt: TGCGCCAGCACCGAGGGACAGGGGGGCGAAAAACTGTTTTTT
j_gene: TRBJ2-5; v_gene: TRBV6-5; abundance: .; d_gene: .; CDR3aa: CASSTANEETQYF; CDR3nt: TGTGCCAGCAGCACCGCAAATGAGGAGACCCAGTACTTC
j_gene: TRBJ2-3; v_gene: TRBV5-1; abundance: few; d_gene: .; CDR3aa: CASSNLYEATQYF; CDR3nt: TGCGCCAGCAGTAATTTGTATGAGGCTACGCAGTATTTT
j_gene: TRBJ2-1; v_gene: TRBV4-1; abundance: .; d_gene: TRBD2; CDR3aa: CASSQVAGGLYNEQFF; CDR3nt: TGCGCCAGCAGCCAAGTGGCGGGGGGACTTTACAATGAGCAGTTCTTC